This passage covers 25 T cell receptor beta chains from one sample sequenced in a study of blood T cell repertoires in COVID-19. The assay was immunoSEQ multiplex PCR, and TCRdb's table has in-frame clones only and misses some. This table has over 120,000 clones, approximately 80% appearing once. Sequenced material: PBMCs or T cells enriched from blood (not recorded which). These receptors were taken from a man aged 50-60 years who had recovered from COVID-19.

V and J are TRBV29-1 and TRBJ2-2, with D maybe TRBD1 (6 bases). Trimming took 6 bases from V and 4 from J, leaving 12 bases between them. Germline CDR1 is SQVTM and CDR2 is ANQGSEA. The CDR3 has 13 residues. The CDR3 here is CSVGQPVTGELFF. CDR3 nucleotide sequence: TGCAGCGTCGGACAGCCGGTCACCGGGGAGCTGTTTTTT.

The gene calls are TRBV5-5 and TRBJ1-5, with D unclear. Per germline, CDR1 SGHKS and CDR2 YYEKEE (reference sequence). There are 14 residues in the CDR3. The V end was cut by 0 bases, the J end by 1 base, with 5 bases between. The CDR3 loop is CASSLGGSNQPQHF. CDR3 nucleotide sequence: TGTGCCAGCAGCTTGGGAGGGAGCAATCAGCCCCAGCATTTT.

The V and J genes are TRBV2 and TRBJ1-1; D ambiguous. Trimming took 4 bases from V and 4 from J, leaving 10 bases between them. The germline V gene encodes CDR1 SNHLY and CDR2 FYNNEI. CDR3 length: 13 amino acids. CDR3 DNA sequence: TGTGCCAGCAGTGTAGGAGGGAGCACTGAAGCTTTCTTT. The encoded protein is CASSVGGSTEAFF.

The CDR3 DNA reads TGTGCCAGCAGCTTGCGACAGTATAGCAATCAGCCCCAGCATTTT. Protein product: CASSLRQYSNQPQHF. V and J are TRBV5-8 and TRBJ1-5; the D gene is possibly TRBD1 (5 bases). This CDR3 spans 15 amino acids. The V gene lost 1 base and the J gene lost 0 bases, with 8 bases spanning the gap. The germline gives CDR1 SGHTS, CDR2 YDEGEE.

The V gene is TRBV9, the J gene TRBJ2-2, with TRBD1 identical over 8 bases. The CDR3 is made up of 16 amino acids. Germline V gene lookup returns CDR1 SGDLS and CDR2 YYNGEE. V dropped 0 bases and J dropped 5; count of bases not matched to a gene: 6. CDR3 amino acids: CASSVERQGRTGELFF. The DNA for the CDR3 is TGTGCCAGCAGCGTAGAGCGACAGGGGAGGACCGGGGAGCTGTTTTTT. Together with reference TRBV9 and TRBJ2-2, the CDR3 gives the full variable domain: DSGVTQTPKHLITATGQRVTLRCSPRSGDLSVYWYQQSLDQGLQFLIQYYNGEERAKGNILERFSAQQFPDLHSELNLSSLELGDSALYFCASSVERQGRTGELFFGEGSRLTVL.

This chain connects TRBV28 to TRBJ1-5, with TRBD1 matching 7 bases. With 1 base clipped from V and 5 bases from J, the junction kept 5 bases outside the gene matches. This CDR3 region has 15 residues. Germline V lookup: CDR1 MDHEN, CDR2 SYDVKM. CDR3 DNA: TGTGCCAGCAGTTTATTAGGGCAGGGGGATCAGCCCCAGCATTTT. Encoded protein: CASSLLGQGDQPQHF.

J is TRBJ2-7 and V is TRBV6-1; possibly TRBD1 for D (5 bases). The CDR3 extends over 13 amino acids. Germline values: CDR1 MNHNS, CDR2 SASEGT. Trimming removed 2 bases at V and 3 bases at J, with 8 bases between. CDR3 sequence reads: CASSERQLYEQYF. The CDR3 DNA is TGTGCCAGCAGTGAACGACAGCTCTACGAGCAGTACTTC.

V gene TRBV3-1 (or the pseudogene TRBV3-2) combines with J gene TRBJ1-6, with D maybe TRBD1 (6 bases). The CDR3 sequence is 15 residues long. With 4 bases removed from V and 6 bases from J, the gap between germline ends came to 13 bases. Germline loops: CDR1 LGHDT, CDR2 YNNKEL (reference sequence). This CDR3 is CASSLRGGRNSPLHF. As DNA, the CDR3 is TGTGCCAGCAGCCTGCGGGGGGGGCGTAATTCACCCCTCCACTTT.

The chain combines TRBV7-9 with TRBJ2-7; 8 nucleotides match TRBD1. The V and J ends lost 3 bases and 2 bases, in that order; junction bases with no gene match: 3. Germline assignment: CDR1 SEHNR and CDR2 FQNEAQ (reference sequence). CDR3 size: 14 residues. CDR3 in DNA: TGTGCCAGCAGCTTTACAGGGGGGCCCTACGAGCAGTACTTC. This encodes CASSFTGGPYEQYF.

This clone was seen a few times. J is TRBJ1-2 and V is TRBV5-4; a weak D match, TRBD1 (6 bases). Trimming shortened V by 4 bases and J by 4 bases, and 14 bases separated the two germline ends. Germline CDR1 reads SGHNT; CDR2 reads YYREEE (reference sequence). The CDR3 is 14 amino acids. The CDR3 coding sequence is TGTGCCAGCAGCACTGGACAGAACGTCTATGGCTACACCTTC. It specifies CASSTGQNVYGYTF. The full variable domain, completed using reference TRBV5-4 and TRBJ1-2, is ETGVTQSPTHLIKTRGQQVTLRCSSQSGHNTVSWYQQALGQGPQFIFQYYREEENGRGNFPPRFSGLQFPNYSSELNVNALELDDSALYLCASSTGQNVYGYTFGSGTRLTVV.

The V and J genes are TRBV18 and TRBJ1-1; 7 bases are a match to TRBD1. J lost 0 bases, V lost 1 base, and 8 bases had no gene match. Germline assignment: CDR1 KGHSH and CDR2 LQKENI. The CDR3 runs to 17 residues. CDR3 in amino acids: CASSPLRQGTMNTEAFF. The CDR3 DNA is TGTGCCAGCTCACCACTCCGACAGGGTACGATGAACACTGAAGCTTTCTTT.

The CDR3 DNA is TGTGCCATCAGTGGACAGGGTGTTAACACTGAAGCTTTCTTT. It yields the protein CAISGQGVNTEAFF. This chain connects TRBV10-3 to TRBJ1-1, with 7 bases matching TRBD1. The germline V gene encodes CDR1 ENHRY and CDR2 SYGVKD. V trimming: 4 bases; J trimming: 2 bases; junction bases outside the gene matches: 4. The CDR3 extends over 14 amino acids.

The chain joins TRBV7-8 to TRBJ1-1; D unresolved. The V gene lost 1 base and the J gene lost 1 base, with 4 bases spanning the gap. The CDR3 spans 13 residues. Per germline, CDR1 SGHVS and CDR2 FQNEAQ. The CDR3 reads CASSLVQNTEAFF. CDR3 sequence (DNA): TGTGCCAGCAGCTTAGTACAGAACACTGAAGCTTTCTTT.

The chain combines TRBV10-3 with TRBJ1-4; TRBD1 matches 7 bases. Losses at the gene ends were 3 bases for V and 5 bases for J; bases not matched to a gene: 3. CDR3 length: 14 amino acids. Germline V gene sequence: CDR1 ENHRY, CDR2 SYGVKD. In nucleotides, the CDR3 is TGTGCCATCAGTGAAGGAGGGGGCAATGAAAAACTGTTTTTT. The encoded protein is CAISEGGGNEKLFF.

The chain employs TRBV4-1 and TRBJ2-7; D unresolved. This CDR3 comprises 16 residues. The germline V gene encodes CDR1 MGHRA and CDR2 YSYEKL. Trimming took off 1 base at V and 0 bases at J, with 13 bases between the two ends. DNA for the CDR3: TGCGCCAGCAGCCAAGGGTTCGACACCCACTCCTACGAGCAGTACTTC. As protein: CASSQGFDTHSYEQYF.

This clone is termed medium-sized. The chain has TRBV4-3 and TRBJ2-6, with a possible D match to TRBD1 (6 bases). Germline CDR1 is LGHNA and CDR2 is YSLEER. The CDR3 covers 21 residues. V lost 0 bases to trimming and J lost 0 bases, with 21 bases between them. The CDR3 loop is CASSQDSGPDSLFSGANVLTF. DNA of the CDR3: TGCGCCAGCAGCCAAGACTCGGGACCGGACAGCCTTTTCTCTGGGGCCAACGTCCTGACTTTC.

The chain carries TRBV2 and TRBJ1-5; 9 bases agree with TRBD1. The CDR3 has 17 amino acids. The germline CDR1 and CDR2 sequences are SNHLY and FYNNEI. The V gene end was trimmed by 3 bases and the J gene end by 6 bases; junction bases not matched to a gene: 12. CDR3 in DNA: TGTGCCAGCAGTGAGGGGATCGGCGGGACAGGGTTTCAGCCCCAGCATTTT. It encodes CASSEGIGGTGFQPQHF. Complete variable domain (other parts from reference TRBV2 and TRBJ1-5): EPEVTQTPSHQVTQMGQEVILRCVPISNHLYFYWYRQILGQKVEFLVSFYNNEISEKSEIFDDQFSVERPDGSNFTLKIRSTKLEDSAMYFCASSEGIGGTGFQPQHFGDGTRLSIL.

The chain has TRBV4-3 and TRBJ1-2; tentative D call: TRBD1 (6 bases). This CDR3 region has 15 residues. Trimming left V 0 bases short and J 1 base short, with 9 bases between. Germline values: CDR1 LGHNA, CDR2 YSLEER. The CDR3: CASSQETGNNYGYTF. CDR3 nucleotides: TGCGCCAGCAGCCAAGAAACAGGGAATAACTATGGCTACACCTTC.

This clone was recorded a few times. The rearrangement uses TRBV11-2 and TRBJ1-1; D possibly corresponds to TRBD1 (6 bases). The CDR3 extends over 13 amino acids. Germline assignment: CDR1 SGHAT and CDR2 FQNNGV. The ends were cut back, 4 bases at V and 7 bases at J, with 13 bases in the middle. CDR3 nucleotides: TGTGCCAGCAGCTCCGGACAGACCCTTGAAGCTTTCTTT. Its translation is CASSSGQTLEAFF.

This clone came up once. The chain has TRBV5-1 and TRBJ1-5, with D tentatively TRBD1 (6 bases). The germline CDR1 and CDR2 sequences are SGHRS and YFSETQ. Trimming left V 4 bases short and J 3 bases short, with 11 bases between. There are 14 residues in the CDR3. The CDR3 DNA reads as TGCGCCAGCAGCACCGGGACACCCAATCAGCCCCAGCATTTT. Protein product: CASSTGTPNQPQHF.

The CDR3 DNA is TGTGCCAGCAGTTCCCAGGGGGACGAGCAGTACTTC. This translates into CASSSQGDEQYF. V is TRBV12-3 or TRBV12-4 and J is TRBJ2-7; 7 bases fit TRBD1. The CDR3 runs to 12 residues. After removal of 4 bases from V and 5 bases from J, the junction contained 2 bases not matched to a gene.

The chain carries TRBV25-1 and TRBJ1-5; D possibly corresponds to TRBD1 (5 bases). V was clipped by 4 bases and J by 6 bases, with 10 bases between them. CDR1 and CDR2 from the germline V gene are MGHDK and SYGVNS. The CDR3 runs 13 residues. CDR3: CASSVGDRQPQHF. CDR3 sequence (DNA): TGTGCCAGCAGTGTAGGGGATCGTCAGCCCCAGCATTTT. The complete variable domain, with remaining parts taken from reference TRBV25-1 and TRBJ1-5, reads EADIYQTPRYLVIGTGKKITLECSQTMGHDKMYWYQQDPGMELHLIHYSYGVNSTEKGDLSSESTVSRIRTEHFPLTLESARPSHTSQYLCASSVGDRQPQHFGDGTRLSIL.

Note on this clone: Additional DNA sequences in this sample encode the identical CDR3. This chain joins TRBV18 and TRBJ1-1; 9 bases are shared with TRBD1. There are 14 residues in the CDR3. Germline assignment: CDR1 KGHSH and CDR2 LQKENI. With 3 bases clipped from V and 1 base from J, the junction kept 0 bases outside the gene matches. CDR3 bases: TGTGCCAGCTCACCGGGACAGGGGAACACTGAAGCTTTCTTT. Translating it yields CASSPGQGNTEAFF.

This clone was picked up a small number of times. The chain carries TRBV27 and TRBJ1-1; TRBD1 aligns across 8 bases. The CDR3 runs 16 residues. Germline trimming cut 7 bases from V and 5 bases from J; bases unmatched to any gene: 15. In germline, CDR1 is MNHEY, CDR2 SMNVEV (reference sequence). The CDR3 reads CASNPGGNLGTTEAFF. The CDR3 DNA follows: TGTGCCAGCAACCCAGGGGGCAACCTTGGTACGACTGAAGCTTTCTTT.

V usage is TRBV3-1 (or the pseudogene TRBV3-2) and J usage is TRBJ2-5; tentative D call: TRBD1 (5 bases). The CDR3 is made up of 13 amino acids. The V end was cut by 1 base, the J end by 3 bases, with 6 bases between. CDR1 and CDR2 from the germline V gene are LGHDT and YNNKEL (reference sequence). CDR3 in amino acids: CASSQGREETQYF. The CDR3 DNA reads as TGTGCCAGCAGCCAAGGCAGGGAAGAGACCCAGTACTTC.